This T cell receptor beta chain was recovered during a study of tumor and adjacent non-tumor tissue in lung cancer. Study-wide background: Aged about 30 to 76 years, patients included roughly eleven men and 4 or 5 women with stage I to III disease.

The template was RNA from unsorted bulk tissue. Study-level points and caveats: Normal lung showed higher cumulative top 100 clone frequency than tumor. Significantly higher TCR diversity was found in tumor than normal lung.

TCRbeta libraries were built with three rounds of nested PCR, modified from ARM-PCR. TCRdb redid the calling of the multiplex PCR reads with MiXCR, one entry per CDR3 protein. The sample lists some 120,000 distinct CDR3 sequences, 66% occurring once. Comments on this clonotype: The antigen remains undetermined. This may come from a read error, since a much larger clone is one base off.

This receptor was obtained from a man aged 25-40 years with non-small cell lung cancer. The source material was lung tumor tissue.

The chain's CDR3 is CCAGPSGITETQYF. CDR3 in DNA: TGCTGTGCTGGACCTAGCGGGATTACGGAGACCCAGTACTTC. The gene calls are TRBV20-1 and TRBJ2-5; 9 bases map to TRBD2. The germline V gene has CDR1 DFQATT and CDR2 SNEGSKA (reference sequence). The CDR3 runs 14 residues.